The following is a T cell receptor (beta chain) sequence with its context. This entry belongs to a study of blood T cell repertoires in COVID-19. The repertoire was sequenced with immunoSEQ multiplex PCR; TCRdb's copy has only in-frame clones and lacks some. The repertoire holds some 400,000 clones, with around 89% as singletons. The material sequenced was PBMCs or T cells enriched from blood (not recorded which). This receptor was obtained from a young man who had recovered from COVID-19.

This CDR3 is CASSPSPGVGGAAEAFF. The CDR3 DNA is TGTGCCAGCAGCCCCAGCCCGGGTGTGGGTGGGGCCGCTGAAGCTTTCTTT. The chain has TRBV4-2 and TRBJ1-1; D may be TRBD1 (5 bases). V shed 4 bases and J shed 6 bases, with 24 bases lying between them. Germline-derived CDR1 and CDR2 are LGHNA and YNFKEQ. CDR3 length: 17 residues.